The 13 T cell receptor beta chains listed next were all sequenced from one sample in a study of T-cell memory formation after mild COVID-19. TCRdb ran MiXCR on the 5' RACE reads and lists one entry per CDR3 protein. The sample yields 450,000 to 650,000 distinct CDR3 sequences, roughly 22% seen once. Sequencing used PBMCs or a T cell subset sorted from them (not recorded which). The source of these receptors is an adult woman who had mild COVID-19 (a few samples of this study predate the infection). Cell type and time point are not known.

The chain uses TRBV15 and TRBJ2-3; 10 bases match TRBD2. The J segment lost 2 bases and the V segment lost 1 base, leaving 27 bases of the junction unmatched. The CDR3 is made up of 24 amino acids. CDR1 and CDR2 from the germline V gene are LNHNV and YYDKDF (reference sequence). The CDR3 reads CATSRGDSRSRGLAGGVFTDTQYF. The CDR3 DNA reads as TGTGCCACCAGCAGAGGAGATTCGAGGTCCCGGGGATTAGCGGGAGGAGTTTTCACAGATACGCAGTATTTT.

This clonotype was detected only a few times. J is TRBJ1-3 and V is TRBV4-3; the D is unclear. V lost 8 bases and J 0 bases, leaving 5 bases between the germline ends. CDR3 size: 12 residues. Germline-derived CDR1 and CDR2 are LGHNA and YSLEER. The CDR3 DNA reads as TGCGCCAGCCGTAGCTCTGGAAACACCATATATTTT. The encoded protein is CASRSSGNTIYF.

The CDR3 sequence: CASSQDLNTQYF. The CDR3 region has the DNA TGTGCCAGCAGCCAAGATTTAAATACGCAGTATTTT. V is TRBV4-2 and J is TRBJ2-3, with no clear D. V lost 0 bases and J lost 7, with 5 bases in between. Germline V gene lookup returns CDR1 LGHNA and CDR2 YNFKEQ. The CDR3 contains 12 residues.

The chain couples TRBV11-2 to TRBJ2-2; D call uncertain. Trimming pared 2 bases from V and 0 bases from J, leaving 10 bases between. The germline CDR1 and CDR2 sequences are SGHAT and FQNNGV. The CDR3 totals 16 residues. CDR3 region: CASSLILGTNTGELFF. The CDR3 DNA is TGTGCCAGCAGCTTAATTTTGGGGACGAACACCGGGGAGCTGTTTTTT.

This clonotype turned up a few times. The rearrangement links TRBV7-8 to TRBJ2-5; 7 bases match TRBD1. CDR1 and CDR2 (germline): SGHVS, FQNEAQ. The CDR3 is 17 amino acids. The junction had 15 bases not matched to a gene; V was cut back by 3 bases and J by 5 bases. CDR3 amino acids: CASSLQGTGVGWETQYF. The CDR3 region has the DNA TGTGCCAGCAGCTTGCAGGGTACAGGGGTTGGATGGGAGACCCAGTACTTC.

This clonotype was seen a few times. The V gene is TRBV7-9, the J gene TRBJ2-5, with D possibly matching TRBD1 (6 bases). The CDR3 covers 16 residues. Germline CDR1 is SEHNR and CDR2 is FQNEAQ (reference sequence). The V gene lost 4 bases and the J gene lost 5 bases, with 20 bases spanning the gap. This CDR3 reads CASSWTRQAEGETQYF. For the CDR3, the DNA is TGTGCCAGCAGCTGGACCCGACAGGCCGAGGGGGAGACCCAGTACTTC.

This clonotype appeared a few times. The chain combines TRBV5-1 with TRBJ2-7, with D hard to call. Trimming removed 6 bases from V and 6 bases from J, with 16 bases in between. Germline V gene lookup returns CDR1 SGHRS and CDR2 YFSETQ. The CDR3 length is 13 residues. The CDR3 region is CASNLQNSGEQYF. DNA of the CDR3: TGCGCCAGCAACCTCCAGAACAGTGGCGAGCAGTACTTC.

The V and J genes are TRBV27 and TRBJ1-1; no reliable D call. The CDR3 spans 12 residues. CDR1 is MNHEY, CDR2 SMNVEV, per germline (reference sequence). Trimming stripped 5 bases from V and 7 bases from J, with 11 bases between. The CDR3 coding sequence is TGTGCCAGCAGTCCTACCGGTGGTGAAGCTTTCTTT. Its translation is CASSPTGGEAFF.

In its sample, this clonotype was seen a few times. The J gene is TRBJ1-1, the V gene TRBV4-2; D is unresolved. The V gene lost 0 bases and the J gene lost 1 base, with 6 bases spanning the gap. This CDR3 comprises 14 residues. Germline V CDR1 and CDR2: LGHNA, YNFKEQ. The CDR3 region is CASSQEVWNTEAFF. The CDR3 nucleotides are TGTGCCAGCAGCCAAGAGGTTTGGAACACTGAAGCTTTCTTT.

The table lists this clonotype with many counts. The V and J genes are TRBV24-1 and TRBJ2-1; 13 bases map to TRBD2. Looked up from germline, CDR1 is KGHDR and CDR2 is SFDVKD. CDR3 size: 14 residues. After removal of 7 bases from V and 5 bases from J, the junction contained 1 base not matched to a gene. The CDR3, as DNA: TGTGCCACCAGGGGACTAGCGGGAAACAATGAGCAGTTCTTC. This encodes CATRGLAGNNEQFF.

CDR3 sequence: CASSPGGASYNSPLHF. The CDR3 region has the DNA TGTGCCAGCAGCCCCGGGGGGGCCTCCTATAATTCACCCCTCCACTTT. The chain is built from TRBV11-2 and TRBJ1-6; maybe TRBD1 (6 bases). Germline CDR1 reads SGHAT; CDR2 reads FQNNGV. V was pared by 5 bases and J by 0 bases, with 11 bases between. The CDR3 loop spans 16 amino acids.

Concerning this clonotype: One junction end does not reproduce the germline sequence, and a read error may be involved. The J gene is TRBJ2-1, the V gene TRBV7-3; 13 bases agree with TRBD2. Germline CDR1 and CDR2: SGHTA and FQGTGA. This CDR3 comprises 15 residues. CDR3 DNA: TGTGCCAGCAGTTTAAGACTAGCGGGAGGCAATGAGCAGTTCTTC. Translating gives CASSLRLAGGNEQFF.

The sample holds a few counts of this clonotype. The J gene is TRBJ2-7, the V gene TRBV6-5, with 9 bases aligning to TRBD1. V lost 5 bases and J lost 6; bases outside the gene matches: 20. There are 18 residues in the CDR3. Germline assignment: CDR1 MNHEY and CDR2 SVGAGI. The CDR3 protein is CASSAMRTGVIGAREQYF. The CDR3 coding sequence is TGTGCCAGCAGTGCCATGAGGACAGGGGTGATCGGGGCGCGCGAGCAGTACTTC.